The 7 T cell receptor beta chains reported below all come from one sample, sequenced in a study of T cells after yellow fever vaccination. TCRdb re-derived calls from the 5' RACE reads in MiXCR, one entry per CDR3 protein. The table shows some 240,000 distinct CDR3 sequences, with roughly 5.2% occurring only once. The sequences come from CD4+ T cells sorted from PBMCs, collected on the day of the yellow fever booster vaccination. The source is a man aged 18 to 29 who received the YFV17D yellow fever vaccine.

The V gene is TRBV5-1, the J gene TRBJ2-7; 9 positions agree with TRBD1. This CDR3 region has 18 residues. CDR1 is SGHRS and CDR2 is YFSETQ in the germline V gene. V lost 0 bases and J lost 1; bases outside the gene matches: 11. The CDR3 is CASSLGPRVQGASYEQYF. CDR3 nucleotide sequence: TGCGCCAGCAGCTTGGGGCCGCGTGTACAGGGGGCTTCCTACGAGCAGTACTTC.

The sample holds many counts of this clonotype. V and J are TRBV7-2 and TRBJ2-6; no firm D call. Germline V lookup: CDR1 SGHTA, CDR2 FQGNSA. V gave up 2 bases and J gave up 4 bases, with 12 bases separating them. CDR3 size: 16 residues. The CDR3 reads CASSLSATSGANVLTF. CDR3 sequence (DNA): TGTGCCAGCAGCTTATCGGCCACCTCCGGGGCCAACGTCCTGACTTTC.

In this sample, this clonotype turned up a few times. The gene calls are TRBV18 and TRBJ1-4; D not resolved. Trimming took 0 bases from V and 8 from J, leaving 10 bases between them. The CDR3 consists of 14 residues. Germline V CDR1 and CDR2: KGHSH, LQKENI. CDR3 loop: CASSPPSGLEKLFF. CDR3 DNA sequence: TGTGCCAGCTCACCACCGTCCGGGCTCGAAAAACTGTTTTTT.

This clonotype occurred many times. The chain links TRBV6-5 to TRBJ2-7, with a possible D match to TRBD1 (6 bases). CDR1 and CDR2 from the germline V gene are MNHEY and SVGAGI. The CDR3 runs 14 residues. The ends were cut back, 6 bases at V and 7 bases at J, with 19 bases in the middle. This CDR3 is CASRINRGFWEQYF. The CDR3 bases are TGTGCCAGCAGGATCAATAGGGGGTTTTGGGAGCAGTACTTC.

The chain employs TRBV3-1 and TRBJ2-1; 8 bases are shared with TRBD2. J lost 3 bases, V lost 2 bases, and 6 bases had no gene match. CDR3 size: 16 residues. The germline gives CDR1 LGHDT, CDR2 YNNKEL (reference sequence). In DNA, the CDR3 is TGTGCCAGCAGCCAAATCAGCGGGGGATTCTACAATGAGCAGTTCTTC. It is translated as CASSQISGGFYNEQFF.

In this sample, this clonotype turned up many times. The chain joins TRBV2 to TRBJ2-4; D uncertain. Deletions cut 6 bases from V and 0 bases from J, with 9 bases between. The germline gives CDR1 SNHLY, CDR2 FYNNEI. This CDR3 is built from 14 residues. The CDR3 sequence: CASSELLAKNIQYF. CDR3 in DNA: TGTGCCAGCAGCGAACTACTAGCCAAAAACATTCAGTACTTC.

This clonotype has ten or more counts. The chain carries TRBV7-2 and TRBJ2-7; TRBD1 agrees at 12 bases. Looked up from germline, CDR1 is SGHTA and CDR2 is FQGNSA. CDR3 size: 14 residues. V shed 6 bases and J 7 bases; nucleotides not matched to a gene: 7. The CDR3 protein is CASRPGQGAGEQYF. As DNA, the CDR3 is TGTGCCAGCAGACCGGGACAGGGGGCGGGAGAGCAGTACTTC.